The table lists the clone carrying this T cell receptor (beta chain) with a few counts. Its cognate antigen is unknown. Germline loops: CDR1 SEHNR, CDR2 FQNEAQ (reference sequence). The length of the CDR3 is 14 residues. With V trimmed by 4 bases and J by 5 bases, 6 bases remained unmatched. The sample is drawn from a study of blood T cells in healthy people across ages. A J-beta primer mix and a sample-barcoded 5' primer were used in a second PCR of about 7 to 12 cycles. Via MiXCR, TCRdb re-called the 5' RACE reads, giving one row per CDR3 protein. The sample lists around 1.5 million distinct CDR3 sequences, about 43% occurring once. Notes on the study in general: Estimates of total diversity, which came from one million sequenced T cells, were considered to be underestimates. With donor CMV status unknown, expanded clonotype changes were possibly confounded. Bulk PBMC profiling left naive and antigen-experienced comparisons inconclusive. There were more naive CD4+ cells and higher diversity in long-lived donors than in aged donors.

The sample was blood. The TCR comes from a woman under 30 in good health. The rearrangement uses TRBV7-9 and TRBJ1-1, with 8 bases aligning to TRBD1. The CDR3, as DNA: TGTGCCAGCAGCTGGACAGGGTATGGAACTGAAGCTTTCTTT. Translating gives CASSWTGYGTEAFF.